By share of the sample, the clone carrying this T cell receptor (beta chain) is large. Its antigen is unidentified. Indicated time point: sample taken at primary tumor resection. The sample is drawn from a study of spatial heterogeneity in lung cancer. Broader study findings: Higher tumor mutation counts went along with higher counts of expanded intratumoral alpha and beta TCRs.

One entry per CDR3 protein results from TCRdb running MiXCR on the 5' RACE reads. The sample shows 1,300 or so distinct CDR3 sequences, 10% to 13% of them seen only once. Trimming pared 2 bases from V and 8 bases from J, leaving 15 bases between. Germline values: CDR1 MDHEN, CDR2 SYDVKM. The CDR3 is made up of 14 amino acids. The chain is built from TRBV28 and TRBJ1-2; the D gene is possibly TRBD1 (5 bases). The TCR comes from a male donor with early-stage non-small cell lung cancer. The sequencing here drew on lung tumor tissue, taken at surgery. The DNA of the CDR3 is TGTGCCAGCAGTTTACGGCGGGGCCCCCGCGGCTACACCTTC. It is translated as CASSLRRGPRGYTF.